This is a list of T cell receptor beta chains from one sample in a study of blood T cell repertoires in COVID-19. Sequencing used immunoSEQ multiplex PCR; TCRdb keeps in-frame clones, though not all of them. There are fewer than 250,000 clones in the sample; around 81% occur only once, and around 1% lies in the top ten. The sequencing input was peripheral blood. Receptors were obtained from a man between 60 and 70 years old with COVID-19, enrolled during active disease. CDR3s include the opening cysteine and the closing phenylalanine or tryptophan. D genes are given only for firm matches. Part of the rows lack a size; the others show once, few, many or a class for expanded clones.

d_call,clone_size,v_call,j_call,cdr3_aa,cdr3_nt
TRBD1,.,TRBV3-1/TRBV3-2,TRBJ1-4,CASSQVGQGTEKLFF,TGTGCCAGCAGCCAAGTGGGACAGGGAACCGAAAAACTGTTTTTT
.,.,TRBV6-5,TRBJ1-5,CASSFGQFSNQPQHF,TGTGCCAGCAGTTTCGGACAATTTAGCAATCAGCCCCAGCATTTT
TRBD1,once,TRBV5-6,TRBJ2-2,CASSASGTGPGELFF,TGTGCCAGCAGCGCCTCCGGGACAGGGCCCGGGGAGCTGTTTTTT
.,.,TRBV27,TRBJ1-1,CASSFPRGRAFF,TGTGCCAGCAGTTTCCCGCGGGGGAGAGCTTTCTTT
.,.,TRBV2,TRBJ2-2,CASSTRGTTGELFF,TGTGCCAGCAGTACCAGGGGTACGACCGGGGAGCTGTTTTTT
TRBD2,.,TRBV5-1,TRBJ2-1,CASSLGLAGRYNEQFF,TGCGCCAGCAGCTTGGGACTAGCGGGTAGATACAATGAGCAGTTCTTC
TRBD1,.,TRBV9,TRBJ1-1,CASSAGTGNTEAFF,TGTGCCAGCAGCGCGGGGACAGGGAACACTGAAGCTTTCTTT
TRBD2,.,TRBV5-1,TRBJ2-4,CASSKGRGDGAKNIQYF,TGCGCCAGCAGTAAAGGACGGGGGGACGGGGCCAAAAACATTCAGTACTTC
.,.,TRBV28,TRBJ2-7,CASSYSSSYEQYF,TGTGCCAGCAGCTACAGCAGCTCCTACGAGCAGTACTTC
.,.,TRBV27,TRBJ2-7,CASSLDWSYEQYF,TGTGCCAGCAGTTTAGACTGGTCCTACGAGCAGTACTTC
.,.,TRBV21-1,TRBJ1-4,CASSELEFEKLFF,TGTGCCAGCAGCGAGCTGGAGTTTGAAAAACTGTTTTTT
TRBD1,.,TRBV2,TRBJ2-1,CASSDRDRDDNEQFF,TGTGCCAGCAGTGACCGGGACAGGGATGACAATGAGCAGTTCTTC
TRBD1,.,TRBV7-2,TRBJ2-7,CASSLAGGRGPLEQYF,TGTGCCAGCAGCTTAGCGGGAGGCAGGGGGCCCCTCGAGCAGTACTTC
TRBD1,once,TRBV5-6,TRBJ2-2,CASSVRDRVNTGELFF,TGTGCCAGCAGCGTCCGGGACAGGGTCAACACCGGGGAGCTGTTTTTT
.,.,TRBV15,TRBJ2-7,CATSRVREAYEQYF,TGTGCCACCAGCAGAGTGAGAGAAGCCTACGAGCAGTACTTC
TRBD1,.,TRBV27,TRBJ2-2,CASSTGTGGSGELFF,TGTGCCAGCAGCACCGGGACAGGGGGGAGTGGGGAGCTGTTTTTT
TRBD2,.,TRBV28,TRBJ2-3,CASSLSSGRAGVSQYF,TGTGCCAGCAGTTTATCTAGCGGGAGGGCGGGCGTCTCGCAGTATTTT
TRBD2,.,TRBV4-3,TRBJ2-1,CASSQDRGGGDEQFF,TGCGCCAGCAGCCAAGATCGGGGGGGAGGGGATGAGCAGTTCTTC
.,.,TRBV6-5,TRBJ2-1,CASSYSRLAINEQFF,TGTGCCAGCAGTTACTCTCGCCTAGCGATCAATGAGCAGTTCTTC
TRBD1,once,TRBV10-3,TRBJ2-6,CAISPDRAGANVLTF,TGTGCCATCAGTCCGGACAGGGCTGGGGCCAACGTCCTGACTTTC
.,once,TRBV4-3,TRBJ2-6,CASSQRAGTGANVLTF,TGCGCCAGCAGCCAACGGGCGGGGACTGGGGCCAACGTCCTGACTTTC
.,.,TRBV28,TRBJ1-1,CASSLPGETEAFF,TGTGCCAGCAGTTTGCCAGGGGAGACTGAAGCTTTCTTT
.,.,TRBV28,TRBJ1-2,CASSLSGGANYGYTF,TGTGCCAGCAGTTTATCGGGTGGAGCTAACTATGGCTACACCTTC
.,.,TRBV29-1,TRBJ1-5,CSVAGSNQPQHF,TGCAGCGTTGCCGGTAGCAATCAGCCCCAGCATTTT
.,.,TRBV28,TRBJ2-7,CASSHDQGSQYF,TGTGCCAGCAGTCACGATCAGGGTTCCCAGTACTTC
.,.,TRBV27,TRBJ1-2,CASSQGASYGYTF,TGTGCCAGCAGCCAAGGGGCTAGCTATGGCTACACCTTC
TRBD1,.,TRBV6-5,TRBJ1-1,CASSRGPTEAFF,TGTGCCAGCAGCAGGGGGCCTACTGAAGCTTTCTTT
TRBD1,once,TRBV5-4,TRBJ1-2,CASSPRTGGYGYTF,TGTGCCAGCAGTCCTAGGACAGGGGGCTATGGCTACACCTTC
.,.,TRBV20-1,TRBJ1-1,CSARSSEGAFF,TGCAGTGCTAGATCCTCGGAGGGTGCTTTCTTT
TRBD1,.,TRBV7-6,TRBJ2-1,CASSQIQGAKNEQFF,TGTGCCAGCAGCCAAATTCAGGGGGCGAAGAATGAGCAGTTCTTC
.,.,TRBV2,TRBJ2-5,CASSVRGIQETQYF,TGTGCCAGCAGTGTTCGGGGAATCCAAGAGACCCAGTACTTC
.,.,TRBV5-1,TRBJ2-2,CASRVGSPDTGELFF,TGCGCCAGCAGAGTCGGGAGCCCCGACACCGGGGAGCTGTTTTTT
TRBD1,.,TRBV9,TRBJ2-7,CASSPRQGGFAEQYF,TGTGCCAGCAGCCCGAGACAGGGGGGGTTCGCCGAGCAGTACTTC
TRBD1,.,TRBV11-3,TRBJ2-2,CASSFSGTGRAGELFF,TGTGCCAGCAGCTTTTCCGGGACAGGGAGGGCCGGGGAGCTGTTTTTT
.,few,TRBV5-1,TRBJ2-5,CASSLQETQYF,TGCGCCAGCAGCCTACAAGAGACCCAGTACTTC
.,.,TRBV6-6,TRBJ1-6,CASSLAAGRGPTYNSPLHF,TGTGCCAGCAGTCTCGCCGCGGGGAGGGGTCCCACCTATAATTCACCCCTCCACTTT
.,.,TRBV7-9,TRBJ2-2,CASSLSGLHANTGELFF,TGTGCCAGCAGCTTATCAGGCCTCCACGCGAACACCGGGGAGCTGTTTTTT
TRBD1,.,TRBV5-1,TRBJ2-3,CASSWRTGSDTDTQYF,TGCGCCAGCAGCTGGAGGACAGGCTCCGACACAGATACGCAGTATTTT
.,.,TRBV7-9,TRBJ2-3,CASSLGWPSTDTQYF,TGTGCCAGCAGCTTAGGGTGGCCTAGCACAGATACGCAGTATTTT
.,.,TRBV27,TRBJ1-2,CASSETRGLNYGYTF,TGTGCCAGCAGTGAAACCAGGGGCCTTAACTATGGCTACACCTTC
TRBD2,.,TRBV9,TRBJ2-1,CASSRAGVYNEQFF,TGTGCCAGCTCCAGGGCGGGGGTATACAATGAGCAGTTCTTC